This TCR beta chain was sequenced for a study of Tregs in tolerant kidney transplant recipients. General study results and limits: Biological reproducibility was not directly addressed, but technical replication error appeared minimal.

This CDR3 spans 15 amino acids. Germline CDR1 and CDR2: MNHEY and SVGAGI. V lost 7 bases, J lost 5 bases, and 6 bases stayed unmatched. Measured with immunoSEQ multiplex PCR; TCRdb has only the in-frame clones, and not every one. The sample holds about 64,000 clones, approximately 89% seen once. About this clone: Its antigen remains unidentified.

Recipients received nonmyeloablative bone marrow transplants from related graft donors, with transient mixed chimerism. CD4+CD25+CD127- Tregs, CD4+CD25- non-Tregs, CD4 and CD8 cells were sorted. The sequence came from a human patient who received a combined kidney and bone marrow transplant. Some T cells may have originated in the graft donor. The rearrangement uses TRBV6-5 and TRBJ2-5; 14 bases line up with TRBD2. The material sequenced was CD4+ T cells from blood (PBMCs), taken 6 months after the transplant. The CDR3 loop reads CASTQGLAGVETQYF. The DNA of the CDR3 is TGTGCCAGCACCCAGGGACTAGCGGGAGTGGAGACCCAGTACTTC.